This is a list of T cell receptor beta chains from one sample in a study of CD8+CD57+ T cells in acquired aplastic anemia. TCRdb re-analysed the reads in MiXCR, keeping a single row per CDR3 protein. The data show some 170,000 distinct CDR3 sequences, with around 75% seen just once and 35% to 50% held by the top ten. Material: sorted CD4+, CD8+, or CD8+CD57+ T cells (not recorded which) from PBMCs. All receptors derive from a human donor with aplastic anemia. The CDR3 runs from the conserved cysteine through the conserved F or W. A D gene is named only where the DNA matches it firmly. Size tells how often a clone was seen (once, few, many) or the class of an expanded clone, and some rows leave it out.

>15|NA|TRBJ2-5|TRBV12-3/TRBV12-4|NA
TGTGCCAGCAGTCCCCAGTACAGGGGAGGGAAGACCCAGTACTTC
CASSPQYRGGKTQYF
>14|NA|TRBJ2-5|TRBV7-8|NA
TGTGCCAGCAGCCTAGAGTTGGGACAAGAGACCCAGTACTTC
CASSLELGQETQYF
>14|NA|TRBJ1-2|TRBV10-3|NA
TGTGCCATCAGTAGTATCCGGGGTAACTATGGCTACACCTTC
CAISSIRGNYGYTF
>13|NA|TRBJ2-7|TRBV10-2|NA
TGCGCCAGCAGTGGAGGGGGTTCCTACGAGCAGTACTTC
CASSGGGSYEQYF
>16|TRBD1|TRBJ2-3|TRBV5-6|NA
TGTGCCAGCAGCTTGGTAGGACAGGGGAGCACAGATACGCAGTATTTT
CASSLVGQGSTDTQYF
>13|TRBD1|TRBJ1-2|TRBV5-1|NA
TGCGCCAGCAGCGGACAGGGGAACTATGGCTACACCTTC
CASSGQGNYGYTF
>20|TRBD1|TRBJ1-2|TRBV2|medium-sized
TGTGCCAGCAGTGCGGGGACAGGGGGAACTATGATTCCCCCCCCCTATGGCTACACCTTC
CASSAGTGGTMIPPPYGYTF
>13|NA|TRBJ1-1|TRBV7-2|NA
TGTGCCAGCAGCTTAGAGACTCCCACTGAAGCTTTCTTT
CASSLETPTEAFF
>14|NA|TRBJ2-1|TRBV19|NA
TGTGCCAGTAGTATTGACGGGAGCACGGATGAGCAGTTCTTC
CASSIDGSTDEQFF
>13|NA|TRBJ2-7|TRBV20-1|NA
TGCAGTGCCCCTCGGGACGGTCCCTACGAGCAGTACTTC
CSAPRDGPYEQYF
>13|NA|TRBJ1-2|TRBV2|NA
TGTGCCAGCAGCCCGGGCAGGGGAGGTGGCTACACCTTC
CASSPGRGGGYTF
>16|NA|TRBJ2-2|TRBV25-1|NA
TGTGCCAGCAGTGGACCCCGCCCGGGGGCTAACGGGGAGCTGTTTTTT
CASSGPRPGANGELFF
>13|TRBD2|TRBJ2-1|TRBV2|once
TGTGCCGGAGGTAGCGGGAGTGGCAGTGAGCAGTTCTTC
CAGGSGSGSEQFF
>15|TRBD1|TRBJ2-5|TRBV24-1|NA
TGTGCCACCAGTGATCCGACAGGGTCGGGGGAGACCCAGTACTTC
CATSDPTGSGETQYF
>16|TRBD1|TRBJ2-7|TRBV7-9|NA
TGTGCCAGCAGCTTAGCCGGGACAGAGCACTACGTGGAGCAGTACTTC
CASSLAGTEHYVEQYF
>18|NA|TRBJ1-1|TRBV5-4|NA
TGTGCCAGCAGCTTGGAGGCGGGGGCTTCCTTTTGGGACACTGAAGCTTTCTTT
CASSLEAGASFWDTEAFF
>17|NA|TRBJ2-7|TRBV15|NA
TGTGCCACCAGCAGGAGCCTTACCGAGACAGGAGCCTACGAGCAGTACTTC
CATSRSLTETGAYEQYF
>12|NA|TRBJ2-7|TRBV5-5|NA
TGTGCCAGCAGCTTCGTCAACCACGAGCAGTACTTC
CASSFVNHEQYF
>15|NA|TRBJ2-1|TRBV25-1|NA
TGTTCCAGCAGTGATCGTAGGGGGACCCTCAATGAGCAGTTCTTC
CSSSDRRGTLNEQFF
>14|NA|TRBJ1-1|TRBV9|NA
TGTGCCAGCAGCCCCGTGATCATGAACACTGAAGCTTTCTTT
CASSPVIMNTEAFF
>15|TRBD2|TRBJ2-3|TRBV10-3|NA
TGTGCCATCAGTGAGTCGACTAGCGAGACAGATACGCAGTATTTT
CAISESTSETDTQYF
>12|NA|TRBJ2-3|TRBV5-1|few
TGCGCCAGCAGCCTATCTCGGGATACGCAGTATTTT
CASSLSRDTQYF
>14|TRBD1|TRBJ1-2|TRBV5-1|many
TGCGCCAGCAGCTTGACAGGGGGCCACTATGGCTACACCTTC
CASSLTGGHYGYTF
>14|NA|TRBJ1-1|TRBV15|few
TGTGCCACCAGCAGAGAGGCGGTGAACACTGAAGCTTTCTTT
CATSREAVNTEAFF
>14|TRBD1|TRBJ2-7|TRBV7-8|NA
TGTGCCAGCAGCATCCGGGACAGGGGGCAAGAGCAGTACTTC
CASSIRDRGQEQYF
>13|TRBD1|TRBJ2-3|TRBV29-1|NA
TGCAGCGTTGAGACAGGGTCAGCAGATACGCAGTATTTT
CSVETGSADTQYF
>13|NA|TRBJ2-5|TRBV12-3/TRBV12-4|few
TGTGCCAGCAGTTTTACCCCTCGAGAGACCCAGTACTTC
CASSFTPRETQYF
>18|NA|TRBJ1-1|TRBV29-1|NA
TGCAGCGTTGGCAGCGGTTGGAAAGAGGGGCCAATGAACACTGAAGCTTTCTTT
CSVGSGWKEGPMNTEAFF
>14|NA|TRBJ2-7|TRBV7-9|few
TGTGCCAGCAGCTTAGGGTCAGGGACCTACGAGCAGTACTTC
CASSLGSGTYEQYF
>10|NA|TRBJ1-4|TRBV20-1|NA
TGTGCCGCGGCTAATGAAAAACTGTTTTTT
CAAANEKLFF
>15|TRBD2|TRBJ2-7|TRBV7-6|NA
TGTGCCTCCAAACTCAGCGGGGGGAGCTCCTACGAGCAGTACTTC
CASKLSGGSSYEQYF
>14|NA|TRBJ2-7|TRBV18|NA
TGTGCCAGCTCACCCTCGACTAGACTATACGAGCAGTACTTC
CASSPSTRLYEQYF
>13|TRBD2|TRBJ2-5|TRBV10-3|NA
TGTGCCACCCGGGCCTCCGGGGGGGAGACCCAGTACTTC
CATRASGGETQYF
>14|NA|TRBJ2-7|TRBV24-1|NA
TGTGCCACCAGTGATTCCAGGGCGACCTACGAGCAGTACTTC
CATSDSRATYEQYF
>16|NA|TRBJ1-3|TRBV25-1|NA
TGTGCCAGCAGGGAAGGAAAGGGAAACTCCGGAAACACCATATATTTT
CASREGKGNSGNTIYF
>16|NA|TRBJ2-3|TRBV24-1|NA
TGTGCCACCAGTGACCCCCTCCAGGGGAGCACAGATACGCAGTATTTT
CATSDPLQGSTDTQYF
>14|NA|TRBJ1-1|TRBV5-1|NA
TGCGCCAGCAGCTTAACAGGGAAGAACACTGAAGCTTTCTTT
CASSLTGKNTEAFF
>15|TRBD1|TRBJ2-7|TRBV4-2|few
TGTGCCAGCAGCAAAGGACAGGGAGACTCCTACGAGCAGTACTTC
CASSKGQGDSYEQYF
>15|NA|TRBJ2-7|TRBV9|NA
TGTGCCAGCAGCGTAAGCGGCCGCAGCTCCTACGAGCAGTACTTC
CASSVSGRSSYEQYF
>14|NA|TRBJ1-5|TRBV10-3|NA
TGTGCCATCAGTGAGATGATTAGCAATCAGCCCCAGCATTTT
CAISEMISNQPQHF
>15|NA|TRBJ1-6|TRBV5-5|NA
TGTGCCAGCAGCCATCTGAGCTCCTATAATTCACCCCTCCACTTT
CASSHLSSYNSPLHF
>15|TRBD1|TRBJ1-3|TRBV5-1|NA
TGCGCCAGCAGCCGGGACAGCTCGAGGGGAAACACCATATATTTT
CASSRDSSRGNTIYF
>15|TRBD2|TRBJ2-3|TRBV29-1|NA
TGCAGCGTTGTCGTTCTAGCGGGTAACACAGATACGCAGTATTTT
CSVVVLAGNTDTQYF
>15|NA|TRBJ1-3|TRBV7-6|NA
TGTGCCAGCAGCTTAGAAGGGGGTGCTGGAAACACCATATATTTT
CASSLEGGAGNTIYF
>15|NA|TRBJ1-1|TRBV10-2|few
TGCGCCAGCAGTGAGGGTAGGGAATTGAACACTGAAGCTTTCTTT
CASSEGRELNTEAFF
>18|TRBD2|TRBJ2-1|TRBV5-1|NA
TGCGCCAGCAGCAGTTTAGCGGGGGGGTCGAGCTCCTACAATGAGCAGTTCTTC
CASSSLAGGSSSYNEQFF
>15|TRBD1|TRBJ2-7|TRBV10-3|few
TGTGCCATCAGTGACCCACGGGGACAGCGCAACGAGCAGTACTTC
CAISDPRGQRNEQYF
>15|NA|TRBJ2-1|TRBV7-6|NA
TGTGCCAGCAGACCACCCGGGACTTCTAGTAATGAGCAGTTCTTC
CASRPPGTSSNEQFF
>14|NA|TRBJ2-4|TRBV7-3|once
TGTGCCAGCAGCTCCCCCGGGCCCAAAAACATTCAGTACTTC
CASSSPGPKNIQYF
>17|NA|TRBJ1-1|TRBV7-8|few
TGTGCCAGCAGCCCCATAGGGCAGGGGTATTGGGACACTGAAGCTTTCTTT
CASSPIGQGYWDTEAFF